What follows is one TCR beta chain and its context. This clonotype showed up many times. The clone's antigen remains unknown. The record has no base qualities; no much larger clone is one base away. The intended sense of this specimen's treatment or condition label: live attenuated yellow fever vaccine strain. Two biological replicates of bulk PBMCs were collected at each blood-draw timepoint. A standard Ficoll-Paque protocol was used to isolate PBMCs from peripheral blood. TriZol was used to extract RNA from bulk PBMCs, from CD4 and CD8 fractions, and from dextramer-positive and dextramer-negative fractions. The germline V gene yields SGHRS for CDR1 and YFSETQ for CDR2. V loses 8 bases of germline sequence and J loses 4 bases, and the interval between the two ends is 12 bases. Including the terminal cysteine and phenylalanine, the CDR3 comprises 13 residues. The retained sequence is limited to the CDR3, 39 bases, with the frame set at the first base.

The data are from a study of T cells after yellow fever vaccination (dated by TCRdb to between 2018 and 2020). With regard to the full study: The SMART-Seq v4 Ultra Low Input RNA kit was used to prepare libraries from fractions with low cell numbers. To follow T-cell clones before and after primary and booster YFV17D yellow fever vaccination, bulk TCR alpha and beta repertoires were sequenced over time. Two healthy male donors made up the cohort, one aged 18 to 29 years and the other aged 30 to 40 years. Blood was drawn at multiple timepoints before and after primary and secondary immunization, with bulk PBMC replicates and cell subsets isolated. What the work shows at the level of the full study, not this receptor alone: Most clones expanded after primary vaccination were re-detected after the booster (almost 98% of CD4 and more than 70% of CD8), suggesting broad memory maintenance. A small fraction of clonotypes showed up in both the CD4 and CD8 compartments, probably as a result of convergent recombination. Computational filtering was required because FACS-sorted repertoires could contain abundant contaminating clonotypes from the bulk population. Compared with the primary T-cell response, the secondary T-cell response was weaker but faster, peaking on day 5 rather than day 15. Because the study included only a couple of donors, the extent to which the findings can be generalized is limited.

The sample was run on an Illumina NovaSeq 6000. TCR cDNA was synthesized by 5'RACE template switching, through which a universal primer site and unique molecular identifiers were introduced. cDNA synthesis was primed from both the TCR alpha and TCR beta constant segments. Library amplification involved two PCR steps, and the second step added sample barcodes and sequencing adapters. Libraries were sequenced on Illumina HiSeq 2500 (2x100 bp) or NovaSeq (2x150 bp). The paper's data handling went like this. MIGEC was used to demultiplex reads and collapse the reads into UMI consensus sequences, and MiXCR was used for V(D)J alignment. Vaccine-responding clonotypes were defined with edgeR using replicate PBMC samples, requiring FDR below 0.01 and a log2 fold change above 5 up to day 15. Each bulk clonotype received a CD4 or CD8 identity based on whether the sequenced CD4 or CD8 repertoire contained that clonotype at higher abundance. In-frame beta chains were kept once TCRdb had trimmed the public reads at Q25 with fastp and called clones with MiXCR. Entries are consolidated by CDR3 protein sequence, retaining the most common genes and DNA. The V and J calls and clone size are TCRdb's, not the authors'. The sample table contains 300,000 to 350,000 distinct CDR3 sequences; only one count was recorded for approximately 4.3% of them. Of the sample, 19% is held by the ten largest clones.

This sequence was found in a man younger than 35 who received the YFV17D yellow fever vaccine. The specimen comprised PBMCs, sampled 15 days after the yellow fever booster vaccination. The rearranged segments are TRBV5-1 and TRBJ2-2, and TRBD1 may be the D gene, going by 6 matching bases. CDR3 sequence: CASGQTVTGELFF. Read as DNA, the sequence is TGCGCCAGTGGACAGACGGTCACCGGGGAGCTGTTTTTT. Full variable domain (CDR3 extended with the reference TRBV5-1 and TRBJ2-2 proteins): KAGVTQTPRYLIKTRGQQVTLSCSPISGHRSVSWYQQTPGQGLQFLFEYFSETQRNKGNFPGRFSGRQFSNSRSEMNVSTLELGDSALYLCASGQTVTGELFFGEGSRLTVL.